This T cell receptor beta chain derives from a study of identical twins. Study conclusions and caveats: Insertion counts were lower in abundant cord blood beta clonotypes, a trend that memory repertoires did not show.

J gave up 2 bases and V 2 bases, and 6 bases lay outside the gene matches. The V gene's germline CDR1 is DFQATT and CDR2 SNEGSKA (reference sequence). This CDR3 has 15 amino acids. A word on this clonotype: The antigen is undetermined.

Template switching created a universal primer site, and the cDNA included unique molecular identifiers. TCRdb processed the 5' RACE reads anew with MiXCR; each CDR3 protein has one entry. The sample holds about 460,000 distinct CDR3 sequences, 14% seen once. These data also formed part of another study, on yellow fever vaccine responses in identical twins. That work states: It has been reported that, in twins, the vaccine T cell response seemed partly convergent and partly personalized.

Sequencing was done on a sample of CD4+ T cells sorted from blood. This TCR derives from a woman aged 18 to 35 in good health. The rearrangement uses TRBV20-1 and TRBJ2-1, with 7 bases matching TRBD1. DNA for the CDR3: TGCAGTGCTAGACGTCCAGGGGGAGCCTACAATGAGCAGTTCTTC. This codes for CSARRPGGAYNEQFF.